This T cell receptor (beta chain) comes out of a study of follicular helper T cells after annual influenza vaccination. Study details: Some donors were sampled over the 2013-2014, 2014-2015 and 2015-2016 vaccinations. Study-wide results and caveats: Each annual vaccination recalled recurring oligoclonal ICOS+CD38+ cTfh clonotypes. ICOS+CD38+ cTfh clonality change tracked circulating plasmablast frequency change.

Worth noting for this clone: Its specificity is not known.

Survey level resolution was used for TCRB sequencing. The protocol was immunoSEQ multiplex PCR, while the TCRdb copy is restricted to in-frame clones and leaves out a portion. This sample has around 7,000 clones; around 80% occur once, and the top ten carry 1.4%. Losses at the gene ends were 4 bases for V and 2 bases for J; bases not matched to a gene: 5. Germline V lookup: CDR1 LNHNV, CDR2 YYDKDF (reference sequence). The CDR3 totals 16 residues. Specified time point: 2015-2016 season, 7 days after influenza vaccination. Here the sequenced sample was CXCR5- memory CD4+ T cells sorted from blood, taken 7 days after influenza vaccination. V gene TRBV15 combines with J gene TRBJ2-3; 11 bases match TRBD2. The TCR comes from an adult who received the influenza vaccine. CDR3 sequence: CATSTGLAGFTDTQYF. CDR3 coding DNA: TGTGCCACCAGCACCGGACTAGCGGGTTTCACAGATACGCAGTATTTT.